This T cell receptor beta chain was identified in a study of spatial heterogeneity in lung cancer. Study as a whole: Alpha-chain detections were consistently fewer than beta-chain detections among the sequences. In raw reads, more than 9.5 appearances on average were recorded for each unique TCR and UMI combination.

This clonotype was detected ten times or more. A library made for alpha chains picked up this beta chain off target, so its size means little. Specified time point: sample taken at primary tumor resection. From tumor, nontumor lung or frozen PBMC, whole RNA was taken unsorted for sequencing. Unmatched junction bases numbered 5, after V lost 9 bases and J lost 9 bases. This CDR3 is 12 amino acids long. Germline loops: CDR1 ENHRY, CDR2 SYGVKD. A unique molecular identifier was carried by every single TCR cDNA molecule. TCRdb re-called the 5' RACE reads through MiXCR, storing one row per CDR3 protein. This repertoire shows about 13,000 distinct CDR3 sequences, about 3.8% found once; its top ten account for around 45%.

This clonotype was obtained from a male donor with early-stage non-small cell lung cancer. Material: PBMCs, obtained at surgery. The chain uses TRBV10-3 and TRBJ2-1; 10 nucleotides match TRBD2. CDR3 sequence: CAIAGGSSEQFF. CDR3 DNA sequence: TGTGCCATAGCGGGAGGGAGCTCTGAGCAGTTCTTC.